This T cell receptor (beta chain) was identified during a study of cytomegalovirus exposure and HLA in healthy donors (dated by TCRdb to the late 2010s). Looking at the study overall: According to an earlier analysis of a few hundred of the donors, roughly 180 million T cells yielded roughly 110 million unique TCR beta sequences and approximately 300 Gb of sequence data. HLA typing included class I and class II loci at four-digit resolution. An early release that covered fewer than 800 HLA-typed donors contained approximately 300 gigabases of sequencing data and about 84 million unique TCR sequences. Every discovery cohort repertoire had been produced on one sequencing platform. To predict cytomegalovirus infection status, the study brought together high-throughput TCR immunosequencing, statistical association of individual TCRs with disease status, and machine learning. Using immunosequencing, the study profiled T cell repertoires from some 670 subjects and related those repertoires to cytomegalovirus serostatus. Of the 350 to 450 genotyped donors, about 80% fell in the genetic ancestry cluster associated with self-reported Caucasian donors. Because of strong linkage in the cohort, four to six DR-DQ haplotypes were treated as single units for association and clustering. Rather than using new phenotypic data, the later analysis identified candidate immune exposures from TCR beta sequences and from how often those sequences occurred across donors. Typing coverage differed by locus: A, B, C, DRB1 and DQB1 were typed in roughly 620-630 donors, DQA1 in about 510, DPA1 in over 600, and DPB1 in approximately 450. In addition to the first cohort of 500 to 850 subjects, a separate validation cohort of about 120 different subjects was used. On average, around 240,000 unique TCR beta nucleotide sequences were sequenced per donor among a few hundred genotyped donors of the cohort, with 15% to 20% of those sequences being non-productive. In a later analysis, previously published TCR beta repertoires from roughly 710 donors were re-analyzed and high-resolution HLA genotyping was added so that TCR occurrence patterns could be studied. An earlier analysis of several hundred of the donors applied high-throughput TCR beta sequencing to assess whether each TCR beta V gene segment acted as functional or pseudogenic. Donor age, sex, ethnicity and CMV serostatus were collected together with the repertoire data. The study aimed to test whether signatures of past pathogen exposure could be identified by cataloging public T cell receptors. A later genetic analysis took genome-wide SNP genotypes for about 60% of the roughly 670 donors and used that subset as a discovery cohort.

Turning to this clone: Its antigen is currently not known. Base qualities were left out, and no much larger clone turns up one base away.

Libraries were built with the immunoSEQ multiplex PCR assay. For the multiplex PCR, a mixture combining 60 forward primers for TCR Vbeta segments and 13 reverse primers for TCR Jbeta segments was used. Amplification of the CDR3 region of rearranged TCR beta genes was performed with a multiplex PCR assay on genomic DNA. On the Illumina HiSeq System, the amplified TCR beta libraries were sequenced as 87-base-pair reads. On the authors' methods: In a later analysis, roughly 80 million unique TCR beta chains were counted across the roughly 670 repertoires, and around 10 million of these chains were shared by at least two donors. Raw reads were error-corrected and collapsed into unique sequences with a nearest-neighbor algorithm that merged closely related sequences to remove PCR and sequencing errors. Alignment of CDR3 sequences to IMGT reference sequences was used to assign V, D and J gene segments. Each retained sequence needed at least a six-nucleotide match to both a V gene segment and a J gene segment. Rearrangements were called productive when the CDR3 lacked stop codons and stayed in frame with V and J; all others were non-productive. CDR3 was defined by IMGT convention, running from the second conserved V-encoded cysteine to the conserved J-encoded phenylalanine. The earlier analysis of 587 of the donors excluded sequences that lacked an unambiguous match to a single V gene segment. In an earlier analysis of approximately 500 of the donors, a V segment was called functional when productive rearrangements were above 56.7%, and segregating when the standard deviation between donors exceeded 5%. To diagnose cytomegalovirus status from the catalog of TCR beta chain sequences, a statistical classification framework was built. A later analysis assigned V and J genes by comparing TCR nucleotide sequences with IMGT/GENE-DB human TR gene sequences. A later analysis assigned CDR3 sequences and most-parsimonious VDJ recombination scenarios with the TCRdist pipeline. A later analysis defined each TCR beta chain by its CDR3 amino acid sequence plus V-gene family, and excluded reads lacking a unique V-gene family. In a later analysis, 450 to 600 highly shared, low-generation-probability nucleotide sequences were removed to address suspected cross-contamination and a sequencing artifact. In a later analysis, a clonal expansion index was calculated for each public chain from normalized within-repertoire ranks of inferred template counts. In a later analysis, generation probabilities were computed using a VDJ recombination model fitted to out-of-frame rearrangements, and the results were checked against IGoR. In a later analysis, hypergeometric tests were used to score TCR-TCR, TCR-HLA and TCR-CMV co-occurrence, with a repertoire-size bias correction applied to TCR pairs. To estimate false discovery rates, a later analysis permuted the HLA or CMV assignments 20 times. In a later analysis, co-occurring TCRs were grouped with DBSCAN, and TCRdist sequence similarity was added when clustering was performed within HLA-allele-positive subsets. Co-occurrence clustering excluded repertoires with fewer than 30,000 or more than 120,000 public chains, plus five with anomalous nucleotide sharing. TCRdb limited this immuneACCESS table to in-frame rearrangements with V and J called. A share of clones is missing; checked studies link under half to unresolved V genes, and the rest is unexplained. V and J calls and clone size follow that table, whereas D and trimming were derived from the DNA. The sample table lists over 150,000 clones, around four fifths of them with a count of one. Of the sample, 7% to 8.5% is held by the ten largest clones.

Study-wide findings and limitations: The cohort was sequenced for TCR beta chains only, and without alpha or paired-chain data the features that could be detected were limited. A further reported finding was that TCR beta sequences accurately predicted the HLA-A and HLA-B alleles for most subjects in the first cohort. V-gene and J-gene trimming of TCR beta chains was associated with a missense DCLRE1C variant in a later genetic analysis, and the association was replicated in an independent cohort. Most TCR sequences were seen in very few donors, while some public TCRs were found in many individuals. The 87-base-pair reads could not distinguish some IMGT-functional V segments, including TRBV6-2 and TRBV6-3, so those segments were excluded. Compared with equally common non-associated chains, HLA-associated TCR beta chains in a later analysis were more clonally expanded and had lower generation probabilities. When HLA alleles, especially DR and DQ, strongly co-occurred, TCR associations were difficult to assign to individual alleles. In a later analysis, most CMV-associated TCR beta chains were found to appear HLA-restricted, with HLA associations seemingly driven largely by CMV exposure. Linkage disequilibrium might explain the correlated functional status among segregating V segments, but an unknown experimental factor could not be ruled out. Compared with the approximately 600-donor mean, donors in an Asian-associated ancestry cluster had fewer N-insertions in productive TCRs, according to a later genetic analysis. The presence/absence analyses assumed that sequencing depth was roughly uniform across donors, and that assumption may not be true. In a later analysis, TCR association rates were found to vary across HLA loci, with the most associated TCRs seen for DRB1 alleles and the fewest for HLA-C alleles. Because counts were too low, about 17 rarely observed V segments, including chromosome 9 orphons, were excluded from the earlier analysis of several hundred of the donors. The classifier was reported to diagnose cytomegalovirus status with high specificity and sensitivity in both the original and validation cohorts. In a later analysis, several top co-occurrence clusters were reported to appear linked to parvovirus B19, influenza, CMV and Epstein-Barr virus. In vitro tests confirmed that a few of the cytomegalovirus-associated TCR beta chains recognize cytomegalovirus antigens. The authors suggested that the approach could potentially be generalized to other disease states and immunological phenotypes. In an earlier analysis of more than 450 of the donors, most TCR beta V segments were observed in productive rearrangements about 90% or about 30% of the time, broadly matching IMGT annotations. The only immune exposure information available for the cohort was CMV serostatus. The study gave a list of 150 to 200 TCR beta chains associated with cytomegalovirus. At a false discovery rate of 0.05, a later analysis linked under 20,000 TCR beta sequences to specific HLA alleles. The sequencing pipeline was judged likely to have produced a cluster of highly shared sequence variants as a technical artifact. Because some donors lacked HLA typing at each locus, the association tests relied only on the typed subset.

The cohort consisted of 666 healthy bone marrow donors. At the time of sampling, every cohort member was nominally healthy, though immune exposures that went unrecorded were likely present. The donor was CMV seropositive and belonged to the group of more than 250 seropositive cohort members. A peripheral blood sample was collected from each donor, and TCR beta sequencing was performed on peripheral blood mononuclear cells. The Qiagen DNeasy Blood Extraction Kit was used to extract genomic DNA from the blood cell samples. According to the germline V gene, CDR1 reads MGHRA and CDR2 reads YSYEKL. V and J are trimmed by 4 bases and 2 bases, and the gene matches miss 7 bases of the junction. From the cysteine through the phenylalanine, the CDR3 covers 15 amino acids. The DNA shown is the 45-base CDR3, in frame from base 1.

The V gene is TRBV4-1 and the J gene is TRBJ2-7; 8 middle bases align to TRBD1. Sequenced input: PBMCs. This receptor was obtained from a male donor in good health and CMV-seropositive. The bases read TGCGCCAGCAGCCTTAGGACAGGGTCCACCTACGAGCAGTACTTC. It translates to CASSLRTGSTYEQYF.